Listed below are T cell receptor beta chains from one sample, sequenced in a study of shared clonotypes between healthy human individuals. Profiling relied on immunoSEQ multiplex PCR, and the TCRdb table lists in-frame clones only, not all of them. The table includes about 450,000 clones, 70% to 80% detected once. Sequences were obtained from PBMCs. The receptors were sampled from a woman in her forties in good health. Some clones in this sample may be carry-over from other donors' samples. The CDR3 runs from the conserved cysteine through the conserved F or W. The order of the fields is V gene, J gene, D gene, clone size, CDR3 DNA, CDR3 protein. D genes are given only for firm matches. Some rows mark clone size as missing; the rest say once, few, many or name a class of expanded clone.

TRBV4-1	TRBJ2-7	TRBD2	.	TGCGCCAGCAGCCAAGAAGCAGGACTAGCGGTCACCTACGAGCAGTACTTC	CASSQEAGLAVTYEQYF
TRBV19	TRBJ2-1	.	.	TGTGCCAGCAGTATCCCAGGGAACTACAATGAGCAGTTCTTC	CASSIPGNYNEQFF
TRBV28	TRBJ1-4	.	.	TGTGCCAGCAGACCTCCAACAGCTCCAACTAATGAAAAACTGTTTTTT	CASRPPTAPTNEKLFF
TRBV6-1	TRBJ1-4	.	.	TGTGCCAGCAGTGAAGGGGGGCTGGTTGAAAAACTGTTTTTT	CASSEGGLVEKLFF
TRBV7-2	TRBJ1-5	.	once	TGTGCCAGCAGCTCCGAGACTTATAGCAATCAGCCCCAGCATTTT	CASSSETYSNQPQHF
TRBV28	TRBJ2-7	TRBD1	.	TGTGCCAGCAGGGACAGGGGCCTCGCCGAGCAGTACTTC	CASRDRGLAEQYF
TRBV4-2	TRBJ2-7	.	.	TGTGCCAGCAGCCTCCCGGGGGCCACCTACGAGCAGTACTTC	CASSLPGATYEQYF
TRBV18	TRBJ1-2	.	.	TGTGCCAGCTCACCAGGCAGGGACGATGGCTACACCTTC	CASSPGRDDGYTF
TRBV2	TRBJ2-7	.	few	TGTGCCAGCAGTGAAGCGCGGGCCGGGGAGCAGTACTTC	CASSEARAGEQYF
TRBV11-2	TRBJ2-7	.	.	TGTGCCAGCAGCTGGGACGCACACGAGCAGTACTTC	CASSWDAHEQYF
TRBV7-2	TRBJ2-7	.	.	TGTGCCAGCAGCTTAGACCTCCTAGCGAGCGAGCAGTACTTC	CASSLDLLASEQYF
TRBV27	TRBJ2-7	.	.	TGTGCCAGCAGTTTCGCCCGGGAGTTCTACGAGCAGTACTTC	CASSFAREFYEQYF
TRBV6-1	TRBJ1-2	TRBD1	.	TGTGCCAGCAGCCCCAGGGGGGCCTATGGCTACACCTTC	CASSPRGAYGYTF
TRBV5-8	TRBJ2-7	TRBD1	.	TGTGCCAGCAGCTTACAGGGGGCCCACGAGCAGTACTTC	CASSLQGAHEQYF
TRBV10-3	TRBJ1-1	TRBD1	.	TGTGCCATCAGTGAGTCCCCAGGGGGCATCGCTGAAGCTTTCTTT	CAISESPGGIAEAFF
TRBV28	TRBJ2-1	.	.	TGTGCCAGCAGTCCCGGAGGCTTTTCCTACAATGAGCAGTTCTTC	CASSPGGFSYNEQFF
TRBV12-5	TRBJ2-1	.	once	TGTGCTAGCTCCATTGGCCGTTCCTCCTACAATGAGCAGTTCTTC	CASSIGRSSYNEQFF
TRBV28	TRBJ1-2	.	.	TGTGCCAGCAGTCACGACGGAGCCCTTTTCTACACCTTC	CASSHDGALFYTF
TRBV29-1	TRBJ2-1	TRBD2	few	TGCAGCGTTGAGTTTAGCGGGGGGTTTTCGAATGAGCAGTTCTTC	CSVEFSGGFSNEQFF
TRBV29-1	TRBJ2-2	.	.	TGCAGCGTGGGACGGTTCACCGGGGAGCTGTTTTTT	CSVGRFTGELFF
TRBV15	TRBJ2-7	.	.	TGTGCCACCAGCAGATTGCACAGGAATTTCTACGAGCAGTACTTC	CATSRLHRNFYEQYF
TRBV9	TRBJ2-1	TRBD2	.	TGTGCCAGCAGCGTAGGTATAGCGGGAGGATATGAGCAGTTCTTC	CASSVGIAGGYEQFF
TRBV6-4	TRBJ2-2	TRBD2	many	TGTGCCAGCAGTTCGAGCGGGACTACCGGGGAGCTGTTTTTT	CASSSSGTTGELFF
TRBV19	TRBJ1-4	.	.	TGTGCCAGTAGTCCCTCGATTAGTAATGAAAAACTGTTTTTT	CASSPSISNEKLFF
TRBV10-3	TRBJ2-7	TRBD2	.	TGTGCCATCAGTGAGCCGGCCGGGACTAGCGGCTCCTACGAGCAGTACTTC	CAISEPAGTSGSYEQYF
TRBV29-1	TRBJ2-7	.	.	TGCAGCGTTGAAGATTCCCCAGACGAGCAGTACTTC	CSVEDSPDEQYF
TRBV30	TRBJ1-2	.	.	TGTGCCTGGGGCTCAAAGGGACATTGGCGTGGCTACACCTTC	CAWGSKGHWRGYTF
TRBV5-1	TRBJ2-7	.	.	TGCGCCAGCAGCTTGAGGGTAGCCCCGACCTACGAGCAGTACTTC	CASSLRVAPTYEQYF
TRBV11-1	TRBJ2-7	TRBD1	.	TGTGCCAGCAGCTTAGGCGGACAGGCGGACGAGCAGTACTTC	CASSLGGQADEQYF
TRBV5-4	TRBJ2-1	TRBD1	many	TGTGCCAGCAGCCCGGGTAACAGGGGGAATGAGCAGTTCTTC	CASSPGNRGNEQFF
TRBV5-1	TRBJ2-1	.	.	TGCGCCAGCAGCCCGGGCCTTGACAATGAGCAGTTCTTC	CASSPGLDNEQFF
TRBV29-1	TRBJ1-5	.	.	TGCAGCGTTGGGCAGGGGACCGATCAGCCCCAGCATTTT	CSVGQGTDQPQHF
TRBV5-4	TRBJ2-1	TRBD2	.	TGTGCCAGCAGCCCATGGACTAGCGGCCCCACGTGGGATGAGCAGTTCTTC	CASSPWTSGPTWDEQFF
TRBV4-2	TRBJ2-7	.	.	TGTGCCAGCAGCCAAACTGGGGACTCCGAGCAGTACTTC	CASSQTGDSEQYF
TRBV5-5	TRBJ1-4	.	.	TGTGCCAGCAGCTTGAGGTTTGGCACAGGTGAAAAACTGTTTTTT	CASSLRFGTGEKLFF
TRBV6-4	TRBJ2-1	.	once	TGTGCCAGCAGTGATGCAGGGGGGGGCTCCTACAATGAGCAGTTCTTC	CASSDAGGGSYNEQFF
TRBV19	TRBJ2-7	.	.	TGTGCCAGTAGTATAGATCCAGGGCACTCCTACGAGCAGTACTTC	CASSIDPGHSYEQYF
TRBV28	TRBJ2-1	.	.	TGTGCCAGCAGTTCGGCTAGGGGGGGTGAGCAGTTCTTC	CASSSARGGEQFF
TRBV28	TRBJ2-6	.	.	TGTGCCAGCAGTTTATCAGCTGGGGCCAACGTCCTGACTTTC	CASSLSAGANVLTF
TRBV6-5	TRBJ2-2	TRBD1	.	TGTGCCAGCAGGCGACAGGGGGATGGGACCGGGGAGCTGTTTTTT	CASRRQGDGTGELFF
TRBV5-4	TRBJ2-1	TRBD1	.	TGTGCCAGCCGTCTTTGGCAGGGGGACAATGAGCAGTTCTTC	CASRLWQGDNEQFF
TRBV5-1	TRBJ2-1	TRBD2	.	TGCGCCAGCAGCCAAGCCGGGGGGTCCTACAATGAGCAGTTCTTC	CASSQAGGSYNEQFF
TRBV19	TRBJ1-1	.	.	TGTGCCAGCCTTGGGACCAAGGGGAGGGGTAACACTGAAGCTTTCTTT	CASLGTKGRGNTEAFF
TRBV7-7	TRBJ2-1	.	.	TGTGCTAGCAGCTTCATTTCAGGGAATGAGCAGTTCTTC	CASSFISGNEQFF
TRBV5-4	TRBJ2-5	TRBD2	once	TGTGCCAGCAGCTTGGCGACTAGCGGCCAAGAGACCCAGTACTTC	CASSLATSGQETQYF
TRBV21-1	TRBJ2-7	.	.	TGTGCCAGCACCCTTCCCGAGCAGTACTTC	CASTLPEQYF
TRBV18	TRBJ1-6	.	.	TGTGCCAGCTCACCATCCGGGACAAATAATTCACCCCTCCACTTT	CASSPSGTNNSPLHF
TRBV6-5	TRBJ2-1	TRBD2	.	TGTGCCAGCAGTCCACCGGGACGGGGGGGCCATGAGCAGTTCTTC	CASSPPGRGGHEQFF
TRBV27	TRBJ1-2	.	.	TGTGCCAGCAGTTTATGGATGGGTGGGATGGGCTACACCTTC	CASSLWMGGMGYTF
TRBV10-3	TRBJ2-7	.	.	TGTGCCATCAGTGATTCCAGGGGCCACGAGCAGTACTTC	CAISDSRGHEQYF
TRBV11-2	TRBJ2-6	.	.	TGTGCCAGCAGCAAACAGGGTCTTTACTCTGGGGCCAACGTCCTGACTTTC	CASSKQGLYSGANVLTF
TRBV5-1	TRBJ1-4	.	.	TGCGCCAGCAGCTTGGAGGGATATAATGAAAAACTGTTTTTT	CASSLEGYNEKLFF
TRBV5-6	TRBJ1-1	.	.	TGTGCCAGCAGCTTAGGGCTTCGGACAACAAACACTGAAGCTTTCTTT	CASSLGLRTTNTEAFF
TRBV20-1	TRBJ1-2	.	.	TGCAGTGCTGAGTCGTTCCCGGGCTACACCTTC	CSAESFPGYTF
TRBV28	TRBJ1-1	.	.	TGTGCCAGCACCCCCGGGGGGGGCACTGAAGCTTTCTTT	CASTPGGGTEAFF